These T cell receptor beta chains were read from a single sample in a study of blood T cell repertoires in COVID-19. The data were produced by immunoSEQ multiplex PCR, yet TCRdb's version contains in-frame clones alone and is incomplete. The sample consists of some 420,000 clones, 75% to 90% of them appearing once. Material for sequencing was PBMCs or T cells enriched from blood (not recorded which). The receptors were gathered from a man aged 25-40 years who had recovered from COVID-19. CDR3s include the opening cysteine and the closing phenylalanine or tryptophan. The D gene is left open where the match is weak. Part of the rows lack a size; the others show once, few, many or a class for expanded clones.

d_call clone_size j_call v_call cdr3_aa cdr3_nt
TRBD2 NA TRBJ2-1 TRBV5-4 CASSLERLAGYNEQFF TGTGCCAGCAGCTTGGAACGACTAGCGGGATACAATGAGCAGTTCTTC
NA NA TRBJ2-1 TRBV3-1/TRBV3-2 CASSQPDLLRDEQFF TGTGCCAGCAGCCAACCAGATTTACTTCGGGATGAGCAGTTCTTC
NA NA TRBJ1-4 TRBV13 CASSTERFATNEKLFF TGTGCCAGCAGCACCGAGCGATTTGCGACTAATGAAAAACTGTTTTTT
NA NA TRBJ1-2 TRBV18 CASSPPAGDYGYTF TGTGCCAGCTCACCACCTGCAGGGGACTATGGCTACACCTTC
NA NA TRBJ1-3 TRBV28 CASSFGRAGNTIYF TGTGCCAGCAGTTTCGGCAGGGCTGGAAACACCATATATTTT
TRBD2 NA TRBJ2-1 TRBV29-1 CSVEGLAGVWNEQFF TGCAGCGTTGAAGGTCTAGCGGGAGTCTGGAATGAGCAGTTCTTC
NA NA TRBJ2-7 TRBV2 CASSVLVEQYF TGTGCCAGCAGCGTCTTAGTCGAGCAGTACTTC
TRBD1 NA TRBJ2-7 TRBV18 CASSPGQGEWYEQYF TGTGCCAGCTCACCAGGACAGGGCGAATGGTACGAGCAGTACTTC
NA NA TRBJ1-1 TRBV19 CASSTSVNTEAFF TGTGCCAGTAGTACATCGGTGAACACTGAAGCTTTCTTT
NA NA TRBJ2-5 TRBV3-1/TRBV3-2 CASSQPGTQETQYF TGTGCCAGCAGCCAACCAGGGACTCAAGAGACCCAGTACTTC
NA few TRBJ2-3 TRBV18 CASSSGDVRDTQYF TGTGCCAGCTCCTCGGGGGACGTAAGAGATACGCAGTATTTT
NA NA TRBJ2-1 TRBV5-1 CASSLDAGTNEQFF TGCGCCAGCAGCTTGGACGCGGGAACAAATGAGCAGTTCTTC
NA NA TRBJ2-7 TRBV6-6 CASSTTGLKYEQYF TGTGCCAGCAGTACGACGGGACTTAAATACGAGCAGTACTTC
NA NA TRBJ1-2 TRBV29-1 CSVEVTVSLYGYTF TGCAGCGTTGAAGTAACAGTTTCCCTCTATGGCTACACCTTC
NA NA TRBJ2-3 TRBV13 CASSQRTTSSIGTDTQYF TGTGCCAGCAGCCAAAGAACAACTAGTTCTATAGGCACAGATACGCAGTATTTT
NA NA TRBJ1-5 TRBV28 CASSAGQNQPQHF TGTGCCAGCAGTGCAGGACAAAATCAGCCCCAGCATTTT
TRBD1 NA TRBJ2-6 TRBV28 CASSPGTGYGANVLTF TGTGCCAGCAGTCCCGGGACAGGGTACGGGGCCAACGTCCTGACTTTC
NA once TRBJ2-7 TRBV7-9 CASSFQGVEQYF TGTGCCAGCAGCTTTCAGGGCGTCGAGCAGTACTTC
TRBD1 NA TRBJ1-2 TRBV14 CASSHSTGNYGYTF TGTGCCAGCAGCCATTCGACAGGGAACTATGGCTACACCTTC
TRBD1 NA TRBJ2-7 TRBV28 CASTPGTGSYEQYF TGTGCCAGCACCCCCGGGACAGGGTCATACGAGCAGTACTTC
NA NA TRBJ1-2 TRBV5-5 CASSPRTANYGYTF TGTGCCAGCAGCCCCAGGACAGCTAACTATGGCTACACCTTC
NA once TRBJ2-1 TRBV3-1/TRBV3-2 CASSPRLVADEQFF TGTGCCAGCAGCCCCAGACTAGTAGCAGATGAGCAGTTCTTC
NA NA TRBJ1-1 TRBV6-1 CASSELGGRNTEAFF TGTGCCAGCAGTGAATTGGGGGGACGGAACACTGAAGCTTTCTTT
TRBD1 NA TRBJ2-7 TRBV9 CASSGTGAEQYF TGTGCCAGCAGCGGAACAGGGGCCGAGCAGTACTTC
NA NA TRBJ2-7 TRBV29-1 CSVGSGYEQYF TGCAGCGTTGGGTCCGGGTACGAGCAGTACTTC
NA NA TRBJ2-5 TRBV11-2 CASSPQGETQYF TGTGCCAGCAGCCCTCAGGGGGAGACCCAGTACTTC
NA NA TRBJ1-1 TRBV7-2 CASSSSGRGNTEAFF TGTGCCAGCAGCTCGAGCGGCAGGGGGAACACTGAAGCTTTCTTT
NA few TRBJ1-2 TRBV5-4 CASSGQGPNYGYTF TGTGCCAGCAGCGGCCAGGGGCCCAACTATGGCTACACCTTC
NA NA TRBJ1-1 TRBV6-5 CASTRGKTEAFF TGTGCCAGCACTAGGGGGAAGACTGAAGCTTTCTTT
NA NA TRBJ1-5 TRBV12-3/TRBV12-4 CASTITRGRAQHF TGTGCCAGCACTATCACCCGGGGAAGGGCCCAGCATTTT
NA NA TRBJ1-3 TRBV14 CASSQAPVGNTIYF TGTGCCAGCAGCCAAGCTCCCGTTGGAAACACCATATATTTT
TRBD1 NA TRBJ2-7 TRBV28 CASRRTGQGYEQYF TGTGCCAGCAGGAGAACCGGACAGGGGTACGAGCAGTACTTC
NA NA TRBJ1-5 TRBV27 CASSIGQNNQPQHF TGTGCCAGCAGTATAGGACAGAATAATCAGCCCCAGCATTTT
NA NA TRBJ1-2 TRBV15 CATSTPNRENYGYTF TGTGCCACCAGCACCCCTAACAGGGAAAACTATGGCTACACCTTC
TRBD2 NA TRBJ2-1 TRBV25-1 CASSEPSGRVGNEQFF TGTGCCAGCAGTGAGCCTAGCGGGAGGGTGGGGAATGAGCAGTTCTTC
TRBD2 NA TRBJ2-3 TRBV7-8 CASSLPTSGSTDTQYF TGTGCCAGCAGCTTACCTACTAGCGGTAGCACAGATACGCAGTATTTT
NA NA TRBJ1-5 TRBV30 CAWSRDSNQPQHF TGTGCCTGGAGTCGGGACTCTAATCAGCCCCAGCATTTT
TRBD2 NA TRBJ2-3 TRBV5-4 CASSPQSGRARDTQYF TGTGCCAGCAGCCCCCAGAGCGGGAGGGCAAGAGATACGCAGTATTTT
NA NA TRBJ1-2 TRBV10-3 CAISDDSNYGYTF TGTGCCATCAGTGATGACTCTAACTATGGCTACACCTTC
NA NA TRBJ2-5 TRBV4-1 CASSHPGMAETQYF TGCGCCAGCAGCCACCCAGGGATGGCAGAGACCCAGTACTTC